Listed here are 10 T cell receptor beta chains from one sample, sequenced in a study of blood T cells in healthy people across ages. With a J-beta primer mix and a sample-barcoded 5' primer, a second PCR ran about 7 to 11 cycles. TCRdb recomputed calls from the 5' RACE reads with MiXCR, one row per CDR3 protein. The sample has 790,000 or so distinct CDR3 sequences; 35% to 50% are singletons. The sample taken for sequencing was blood. Every receptor here comes from a man older than 75 in good health.

This clonotype was seen at least ten times. V gene TRBV29-1 combines with J gene TRBJ2-7; the match to TRBD1 covers 8 bases. This CDR3 has 13 residues. V was pared by 4 bases and J by 6 bases, with 8 bases of the junction left unmatched. CDR1 is SQVTM and CDR2 is ANQGSEA in the germline V gene. This chain's CDR3 is CSVAGTGISEQYF. The DNA for the CDR3 is TGCAGCGTTGCCGGGACAGGTATTTCCGAGCAGTACTTC.

In its sample, this clonotype was seen many times. The CDR3 here is CASSRLAGDIGELFF. CDR3 DNA sequence: TGTGCCAGCAGTCGACTAGCGGGAGACATCGGGGAGCTGTTTTTT. This sequence joins TRBV6-5 and TRBJ2-2; 12 bases line up with TRBD2. The CDR3 totals 15 residues. V gave up 5 bases and J gave up 7 bases; unmatched junction bases: 5. Germline V gene lookup returns CDR1 MNHEY and CDR2 SVGAGI.

This clonotype was counted a few times. J is TRBJ2-3 and V is TRBV9; D is ambiguous. The CDR3 runs to 16 residues. The germline CDR1 and CDR2 sequences are SGDLS and YYNGEE. V dropped 4 bases and J dropped 2 bases, with 17 bases sitting between them. The CDR3 sequence is CASSPYLGFLTDTQYF. For the CDR3, the DNA is TGTGCCAGCAGCCCATATTTGGGTTTTCTCACAGATACGCAGTATTTT.

The chain links TRBV9 to TRBJ2-7; TRBD2 aligns across 10 bases. The length of the CDR3 is 15 residues. V dropped 4 bases and J dropped 6; count of bases not matched to a gene: 10. The V gene's germline CDR1 is SGDLS and CDR2 YYNGEE. CDR3 in amino acids: CASSPRVAGGFEQYF. The DNA of the CDR3 is TGTGCCAGCAGCCCCCGTGTAGCGGGAGGCTTCGAGCAGTACTTC.

As to this clonotype: One base away lies a much larger clone, so this may be a sequencing read error. The J gene is TRBJ1-2, the V gene TRBV20-1; no clear D gene. The V gene's germline CDR1 is DFQATT and CDR2 SNEGSKA (reference sequence). This CDR3 is 13 amino acids long. The DNA of the CDR3 is TGCGGTGCTAGCCCCACTATGGACTATGGCTACACCTTC. It translates to CGASPTMDYGYTF.

This clonotype was observed many times. The chain recombines TRBV7-2 with TRBJ1-6, with TRBD1 identical over 9 bases. V was clipped by 4 bases and J by 9 bases; unmatched bases: 13. The CDR3 covers 17 residues. The V gene's germline CDR1 is SGHTA and CDR2 FQGNSA. The CDR3 nucleotides read TGTGCCAGCAGCTGGGCCTCGGGACAGGGATTGGGTTCACCCCTCCACTTT. Protein sequence: CASSWASGQGLGSPLHF.

V is TRBV20-1 and J is TRBJ2-1; 7 nucleotides match TRBD2. The germline gives CDR1 DFQATT, CDR2 SNEGSKA (reference sequence). Trimming removed 8 bases from V and 7 bases from J; junction bases left unmatched: 11. The CDR3 runs 13 residues. The CDR3 reads CSYLGGGVNEQFF. The CDR3 DNA reads TGCAGTTACCTCGGGGGAGGGGTGAATGAGCAGTTCTTC.

Many counts were recorded for this clonotype. The chain links TRBV25-1 to TRBJ1-4; D remains unclear. Germline-derived CDR1 and CDR2 are MGHDK and SYGVNS. The CDR3 runs 14 residues. Trimming removed 3 bases from V and 7 bases from J, with 12 bases in between. CDR3: CASSDPSVFEKLFF. The CDR3 DNA sequence: TGTGCCAGCAGTGATCCGTCGGTGTTTGAAAAACTGTTTTTT. The complete variable domain, with remaining parts taken from reference TRBV25-1 and TRBJ1-4, reads EADIYQTPRYLVIGTGKKITLECSQTMGHDKMYWYQQDPGMELHLIHYSYGVNSTEKGDLSSESTVSRIRTEHFPLTLESARPSHTSQYLCASSDPSVFEKLFFGSGTQLSVL.

Notes on this clonotype: The junction and the germline gene differ at one end; a read error may be behind it. The chain joins TRBV20-1 to TRBJ1-4; 7 nucleotides align to TRBD1. Germline V gene sequence: CDR1 DFQATT, CDR2 SNEGSKA (reference sequence). The CDR3 is 15 amino acids. The CDR3 DNA is TGCGGTGCTAGTGTGGAGGGGGCGGCTAATGAAAAACTGTTTTTT. As protein: CGASVEGAANEKLFF.

The gene calls are TRBV28 and TRBJ1-1; no definite D call. Germline V gene sequence: CDR1 MDHEN, CDR2 SYDVKM. The CDR3 runs to 11 residues. V lost 11 bases and J 4 bases, leaving 11 bases between the germline ends. This CDR3 reads CAGSWGTEAFF. CDR3 coding DNA: TGTGCCGGGAGCTGGGGCACTGAAGCTTTCTTT.